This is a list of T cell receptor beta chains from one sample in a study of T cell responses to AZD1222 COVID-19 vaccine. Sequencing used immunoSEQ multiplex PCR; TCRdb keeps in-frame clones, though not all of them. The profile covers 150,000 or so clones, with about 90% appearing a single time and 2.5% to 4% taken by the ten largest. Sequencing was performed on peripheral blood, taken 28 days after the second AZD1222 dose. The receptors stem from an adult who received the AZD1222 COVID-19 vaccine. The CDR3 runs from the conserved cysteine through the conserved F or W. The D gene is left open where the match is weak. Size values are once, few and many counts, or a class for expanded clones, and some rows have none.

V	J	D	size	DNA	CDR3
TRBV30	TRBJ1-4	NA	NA	TGTGCCTGGAGTACTGCAGGGAACGGTGAAAAACTGTTTTTT	CAWSTAGNGEKLFF
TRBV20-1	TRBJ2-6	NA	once	TGCAGTGCTAGTCAGGGATCCTCTGGGGCCAACGTCCTGACTTTC	CSASQGSSGANVLTF
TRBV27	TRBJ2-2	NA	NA	TGTGCCAGCAGTTTTAATTACGGGGAGCTGTTTTTT	CASSFNYGELFF
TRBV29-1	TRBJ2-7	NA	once	TGCAGCGTTTGTGAGGGGGTTTACGAGCAGTACTTC	CSVCEGVYEQYF
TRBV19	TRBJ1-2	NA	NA	TGTGCCAGTAGTAGCCCCGAGGGTAGCGGCTACACCTTC	CASSSPEGSGYTF
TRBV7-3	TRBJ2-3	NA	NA	TGTGCCAGCAGCATTACGCGTAGCACAGATACGCAGTATTTT	CASSITRSTDTQYF
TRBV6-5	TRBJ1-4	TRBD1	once	TGTGCCAGCAGTTACGGGGACAGGGATCCTGAAAAACTGTTTTTT	CASSYGDRDPEKLFF
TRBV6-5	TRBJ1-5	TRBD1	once	TGTGCCAGCAAGGACAGGCCTCTCAATCAGCCCCAGCATTTT	CASKDRPLNQPQHF
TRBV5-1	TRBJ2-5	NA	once	TGCGCCAGCAGCCCGGGTCTCGGCCGGGGGCGCGGGCAAGAGACCCAGTACTTC	CASSPGLGRGRGQETQYF
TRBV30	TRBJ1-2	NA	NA	TGTGCCTGGAGAACGGGGGCAGGTCCGGGCACCTTC	CAWRTGAGPGTF
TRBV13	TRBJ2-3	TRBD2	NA	TGTGCCAGCAGCCGAGCGGGGTTTGGTACTAATACGCAGTATTTT	CASSRAGFGTNTQYF
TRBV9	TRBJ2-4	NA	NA	TGTGCCAGCAGCGTAGGACCGCTAAACATTCAGTACTTC	CASSVGPLNIQYF
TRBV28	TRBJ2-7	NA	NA	TGTGCCACCCATCTTGGCGGGGCTAGCTCCTACGAGCAGTACTTC	CATHLGGASSYEQYF
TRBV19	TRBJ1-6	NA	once	TGTGCCAGTAGTATAGATCGACCGCATAATTCACCCCTCCACTTT	CASSIDRPHNSPLHF
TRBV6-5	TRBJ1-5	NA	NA	TGTGCCAGCAGTTACGGGGAACCAGGCAATCAGCCCCAGCATTTT	CASSYGEPGNQPQHF
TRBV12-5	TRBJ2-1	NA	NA	TGTGCTAGTGGTCTATCGGGCTGGGGGAATGAGCAGTTCTTC	CASGLSGWGNEQFF
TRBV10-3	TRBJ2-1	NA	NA	TGTGCCATCAGTGATTCCGTTGGTGAGCAGTTCTTC	CAISDSVGEQFF
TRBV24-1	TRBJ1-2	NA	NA	TGTGCCACCAGTGATGGAGGGGGGGCCGGCTATGGCTACACCTTC	CATSDGGGAGYGYTF
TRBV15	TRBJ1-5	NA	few	TGTGCCACCAGCAGAGATATTCAGGGGAATCAGCCCCAGCATTTT	CATSRDIQGNQPQHF
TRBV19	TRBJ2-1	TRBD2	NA	TGTGCCAGTAGTACCCTAGCGGTGAGCTCCTACAATGAGCAGTTCTTC	CASSTLAVSSYNEQFF
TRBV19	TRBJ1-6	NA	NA	TGTGCCAGTAGAACGGGGTTTGATAATTCACCCCTCCACTTT	CASRTGFDNSPLHF
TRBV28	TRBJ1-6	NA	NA	TGTGCCAGCAGTCGTCTGAATTCACCCCTCCACTTT	CASSRLNSPLHF
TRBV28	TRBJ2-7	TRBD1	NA	TGTGCCAGCAGGAGGGACAGGGTGTACGAGCAGTACTTC	CASRRDRVYEQYF
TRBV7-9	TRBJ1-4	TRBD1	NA	TGTGCCAGCAGCTTCACAGGGGGCGATCGTGAAAAACTGTTTTTT	CASSFTGGDREKLFF
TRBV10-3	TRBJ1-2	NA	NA	TGTGCCAGCTTCGACCGGACAGCTAACTATGGCTACACCTTC	CASFDRTANYGYTF
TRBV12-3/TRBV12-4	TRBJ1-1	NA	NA	TGTGCCAGCAGTACCCCCAAGGACACTGAAGCTTTCTTT	CASSTPKDTEAFF
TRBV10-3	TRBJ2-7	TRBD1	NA	TGTGCCATCAGTAGGACCGGGACAGCCAGCTACGAGCAGTACTTC	CAISRTGTASYEQYF
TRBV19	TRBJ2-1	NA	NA	TGTGCCAGTAGTAGACCCGAATCAGTCAATGAGCAGTTCTTC	CASSRPESVNEQFF
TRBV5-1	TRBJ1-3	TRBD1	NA	TGCGCCAGCAGCTCGGGACAGTCCCTCGGAAACACCATATATTTT	CASSSGQSLGNTIYF
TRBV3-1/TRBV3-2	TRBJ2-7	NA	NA	TGTGCCAGCAGCCTAGGAAGCGGTGCCTACGAGCAGTACTTC	CASSLGSGAYEQYF
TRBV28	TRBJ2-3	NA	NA	TGTGCCAGCAGCCCCCATGGGGTAGCGGGCACAGATACGCAGTATTTT	CASSPHGVAGTDTQYF
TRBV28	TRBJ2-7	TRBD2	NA	TGTGCCAGCAGTGCCATCAAAGCGGGAAGCTACGAGCAGTACTTC	CASSAIKAGSYEQYF
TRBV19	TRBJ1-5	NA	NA	TGTGCCAGTAGTATGTCCGGATATAGCAATCAGCCCCAGCATTTT	CASSMSGYSNQPQHF
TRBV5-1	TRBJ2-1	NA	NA	TGCGCCAGCAGCTTGTCGGCGGGCTACAATGAGCAGTTCTTC	CASSLSAGYNEQFF
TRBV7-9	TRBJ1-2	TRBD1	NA	TGTGCCAGCAGCACCGGACAGGCCGCTAACTATGGCTACACCTTC	CASSTGQAANYGYTF
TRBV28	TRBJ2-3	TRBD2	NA	TGTGCCAGCAGTCCGCCCACCAGGGCGGGGGTTACGCAGTATTTT	CASSPPTRAGVTQYF
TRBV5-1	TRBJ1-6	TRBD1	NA	TGCGCCAGCAGCTTGGCGGGACAGGGGGATTCACCCCTCCACTTT	CASSLAGQGDSPLHF
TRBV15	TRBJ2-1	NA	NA	TGTGCCACCAGCAGAGAGGGATGGGACACCTTATACAATGAGCAGTTCTTC	CATSREGWDTLYNEQFF
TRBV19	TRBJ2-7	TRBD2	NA	TGTGCCAGTAGTGAACCGGGACTAGCGGGCGAGCAGTACTTC	CASSEPGLAGEQYF
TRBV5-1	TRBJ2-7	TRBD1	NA	TGCGCCAGCAGCTTGGGACAGGGGAACCCGTATGAGTACTTC	CASSLGQGNPYEYF
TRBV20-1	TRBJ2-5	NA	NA	TGCAGTGCTAGTTCTGCGGGATCAGGAGTCCAAGAGACCCAGTACTTC	CSASSAGSGVQETQYF
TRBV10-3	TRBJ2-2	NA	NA	TGTGCCATCAGCCCGGGACACTCAAACACCGGGGAGCTGTTTTTT	CAISPGHSNTGELFF